The source of this T cell receptor (beta chain) is a study of post-analysis software for immune sequencing data. Across the whole study: The cohort encompassed relapsing-remitting, secondary progressive and progressive-relapsing multiple sclerosis disease courses.

The CDR3 has 15 amino acids. Germline assignment: CDR1 SEHNR and CDR2 FQNEAQ (reference sequence). Trimming pared 1 base from V and 1 base from J, leaving 10 bases between. Concerning this clonotype: As yet, its antigen is unknown.

Presence of unique molecular identifiers characterized the TCR beta cDNA libraries. Roughly 510,000 cDNA molecules were recovered from an input of 1 to 10 million T cells. TCRdb called the PCR reads again in MiXCR, with one record for every CDR3 protein. This sample has 250,000 to 300,000 distinct CDR3 sequences; less than 40% occur once, and the top ten carry around 4.8%. General study findings and limits: Pronounced co-clustering by F measure was evident among identically batched samples. Those with multiple sclerosis, the patient group, showed significantly lower normalized Chao1 diversity than controls. With TRBV5-6, TRBV5-1 and TRBV20-1 included, about five TRBV segments were more frequent in patients than in controls.

Sequenced input: blood. The TCR sequence derives from a girl aged 10 to 17 with multiple sclerosis. The chain couples TRBV7-9 to TRBJ1-1; D possibly corresponds to TRBD1 (5 bases). The CDR3 bases are TGTGCCAGCAGCTTAGTCCAGGGTTCGAACACTGAAGCTTTCTTT. This sequence encodes CASSLVQGSNTEAFF. Using reference TRBV7-9 and TRBJ1-1 for the parts outside the CDR3, the full variable domain is DTGVSQNPRHKITKRGQNVTFRCDPISEHNRLYWYRQTLGQGPEFLTYFQNEAQLEKSRLLSDRFSAERPKGSFSTLEIQRTEQGDSAMYLCASSLVQGSNTEAFFGQGTRLTVV.